This TCR beta chain was sequenced in a study of synovial regulatory T cells in juvenile arthritis. Study-wide results and caveats: Blood Treg cells that were inflammation-associated showed lower TCR diversity than other blood Treg cells. Synovial Teff and blood CPL repertoires partially overlapped with iaTreg TCR repertoires, which were largely patient-private. CDR3 overlap with synovial Tregs was higher for iaTregs than other blood Tregs.

CDR1 MNHEY and CDR2 SMNVEV come from the germline V gene (reference sequence). This CDR3 has 15 residues. The nucleotide record is missing. By frequency, this clone registers medium-sized. Its antigen is undetermined. TCRdb's table, derived via immunoSEQ multiplex PCR, lists solely in-frame clones and lacks some. In total, the table holds around 9,600 clones. Median disease duration was about seven years, range 0.2-19.1. Sequencing used Treg cells from blood. Specified subset: remaining (HLA-DR-negative) circulating blood Treg cells. The V call is TRBV27, the J call TRBJ2-7; without DNA, the TCRdb call of TRBD1 cannot be checked. This receptor was identified in a donor younger than 35 with juvenile idiopathic arthritis. CDR3 loop: CASSLPGVHTYEQYF.